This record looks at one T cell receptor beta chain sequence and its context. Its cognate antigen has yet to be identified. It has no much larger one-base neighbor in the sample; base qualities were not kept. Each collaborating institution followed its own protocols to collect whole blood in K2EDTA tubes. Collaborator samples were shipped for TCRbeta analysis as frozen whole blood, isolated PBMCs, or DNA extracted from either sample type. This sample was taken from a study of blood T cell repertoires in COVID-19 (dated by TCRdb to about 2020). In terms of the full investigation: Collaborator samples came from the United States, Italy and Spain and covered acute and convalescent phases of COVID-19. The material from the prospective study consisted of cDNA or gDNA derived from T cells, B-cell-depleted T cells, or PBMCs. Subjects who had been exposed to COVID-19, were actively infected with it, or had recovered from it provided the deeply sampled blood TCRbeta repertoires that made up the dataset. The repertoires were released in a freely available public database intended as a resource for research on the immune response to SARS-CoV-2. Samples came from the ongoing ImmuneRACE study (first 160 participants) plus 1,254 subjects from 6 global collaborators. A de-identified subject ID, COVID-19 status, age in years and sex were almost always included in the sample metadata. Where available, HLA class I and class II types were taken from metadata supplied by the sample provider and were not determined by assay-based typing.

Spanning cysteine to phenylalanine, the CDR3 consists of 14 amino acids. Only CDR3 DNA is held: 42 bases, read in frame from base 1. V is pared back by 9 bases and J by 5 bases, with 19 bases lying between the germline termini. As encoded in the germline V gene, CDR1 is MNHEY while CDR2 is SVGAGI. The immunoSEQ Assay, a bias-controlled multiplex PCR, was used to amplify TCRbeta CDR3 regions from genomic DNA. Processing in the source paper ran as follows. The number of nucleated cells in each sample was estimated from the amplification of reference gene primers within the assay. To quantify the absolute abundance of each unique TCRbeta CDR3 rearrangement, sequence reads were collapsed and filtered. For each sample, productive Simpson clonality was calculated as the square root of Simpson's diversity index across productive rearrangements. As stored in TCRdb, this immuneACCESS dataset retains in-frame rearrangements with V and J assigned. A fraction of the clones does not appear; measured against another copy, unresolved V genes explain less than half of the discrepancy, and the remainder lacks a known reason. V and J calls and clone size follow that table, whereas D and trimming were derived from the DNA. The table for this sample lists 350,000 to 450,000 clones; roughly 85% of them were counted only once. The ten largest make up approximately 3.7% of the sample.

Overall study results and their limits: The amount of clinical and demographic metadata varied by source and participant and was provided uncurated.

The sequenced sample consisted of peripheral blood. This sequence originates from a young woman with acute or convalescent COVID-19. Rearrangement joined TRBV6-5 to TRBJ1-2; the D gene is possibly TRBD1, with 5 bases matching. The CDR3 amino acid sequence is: CASREGRGLYGYTF. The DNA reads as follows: TGTGCCAGTCGGGAGGGACGCGGCCTTTATGGCTACACCTTC.